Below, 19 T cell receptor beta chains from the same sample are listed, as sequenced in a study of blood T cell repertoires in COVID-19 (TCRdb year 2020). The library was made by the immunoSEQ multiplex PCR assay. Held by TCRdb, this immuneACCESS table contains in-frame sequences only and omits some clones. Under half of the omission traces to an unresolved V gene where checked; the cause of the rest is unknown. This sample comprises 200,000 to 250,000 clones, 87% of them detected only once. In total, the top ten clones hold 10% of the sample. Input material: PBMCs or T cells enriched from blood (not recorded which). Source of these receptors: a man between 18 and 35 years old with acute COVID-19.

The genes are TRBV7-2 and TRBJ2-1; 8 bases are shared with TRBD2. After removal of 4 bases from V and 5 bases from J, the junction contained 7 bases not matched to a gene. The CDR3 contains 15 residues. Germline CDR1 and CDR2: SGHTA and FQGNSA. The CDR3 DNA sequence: TGTGCCAGCAGCTCCAGAGCGGGAGAGAACAATGAGCAGTTCTTC. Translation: CASSSRAGENNEQFF. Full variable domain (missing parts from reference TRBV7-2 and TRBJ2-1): GAGVSQSPSNKVTEKGKDVELRCDPISGHTALYWYRQSLGQGLEFLIYFQGNSAPDKSGLPSDRFSAERTGGSVSTLTIQRTQQEDSAVYLCASSSRAGENNEQFFGPGTRLTVL.

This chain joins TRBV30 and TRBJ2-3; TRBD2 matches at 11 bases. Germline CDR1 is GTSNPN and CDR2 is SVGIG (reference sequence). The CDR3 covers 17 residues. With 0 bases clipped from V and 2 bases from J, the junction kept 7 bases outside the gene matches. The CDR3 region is CAWSVFRTSGYTDTQYF. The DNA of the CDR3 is TGTGCCTGGAGTGTCTTTAGGACTAGCGGGTACACAGATACGCAGTATTTT.

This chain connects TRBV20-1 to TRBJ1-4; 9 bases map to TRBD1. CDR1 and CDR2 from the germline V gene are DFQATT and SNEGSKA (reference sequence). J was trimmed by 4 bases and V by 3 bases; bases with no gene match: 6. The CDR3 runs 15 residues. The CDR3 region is CSASRDRAYNEKLFF. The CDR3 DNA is TGCAGTGCTAGTAGGGACAGGGCCTATAATGAAAAACTGTTTTTT.

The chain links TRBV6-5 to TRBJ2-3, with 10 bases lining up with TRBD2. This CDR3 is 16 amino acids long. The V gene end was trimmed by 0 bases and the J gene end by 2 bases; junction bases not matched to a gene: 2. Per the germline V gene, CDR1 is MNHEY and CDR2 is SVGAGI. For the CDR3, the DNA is TGTGCCAGCAGTTACTCGGGGACTAGCGTCACAGATACGCAGTATTTT. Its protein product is CASSYSGTSVTDTQYF.

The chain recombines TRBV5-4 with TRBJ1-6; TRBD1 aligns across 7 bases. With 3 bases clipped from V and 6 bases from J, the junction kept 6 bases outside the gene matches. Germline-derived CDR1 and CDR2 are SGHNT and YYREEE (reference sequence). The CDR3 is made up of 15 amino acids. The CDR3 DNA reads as TGTGCCAGCAGCTGGGGCAGGGGGATTAATTCACCCCTCCACTTT. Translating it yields CASSWGRGINSPLHF. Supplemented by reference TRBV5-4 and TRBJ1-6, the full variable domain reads ETGVTQSPTHLIKTRGQQVTLRCSSQSGHNTVSWYQQALGQGPQFIFQYYREEENGRGNFPPRFSGLQFPNYSSELNVNALELDDSALYLCASSWGRGINSPLHFGNGTRLTVT.

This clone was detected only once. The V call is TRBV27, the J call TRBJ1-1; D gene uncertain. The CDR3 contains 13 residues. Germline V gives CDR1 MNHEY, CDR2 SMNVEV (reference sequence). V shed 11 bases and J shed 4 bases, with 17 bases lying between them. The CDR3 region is CASRLSAATEAFF. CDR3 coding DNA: TGTGCCTCCCGTTTGTCGGCGGCCACTGAAGCTTTCTTT.

CDR3 sequence (DNA): TGTGCCAGCAGGCTAGGACAGGGGCCCCTTACGCAGTATTTT. This gives the protein CASRLGQGPLTQYF. The chain couples TRBV14 to TRBJ2-3; 9 bases match TRBD1. CDR1 and CDR2 (germline): SGHDN, FVKESK. The CDR3 runs to 14 residues. V was pared by 6 bases and J by 8 bases, with 9 bases of the junction left unmatched.

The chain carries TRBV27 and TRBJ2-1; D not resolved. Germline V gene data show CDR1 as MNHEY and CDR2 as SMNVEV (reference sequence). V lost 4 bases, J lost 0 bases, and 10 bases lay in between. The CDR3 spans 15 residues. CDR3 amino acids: CASSSSPSSYNEQFF. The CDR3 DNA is TGTGCCAGCAGTTCCTCCCCGAGCTCCTACAATGAGCAGTTCTTC.

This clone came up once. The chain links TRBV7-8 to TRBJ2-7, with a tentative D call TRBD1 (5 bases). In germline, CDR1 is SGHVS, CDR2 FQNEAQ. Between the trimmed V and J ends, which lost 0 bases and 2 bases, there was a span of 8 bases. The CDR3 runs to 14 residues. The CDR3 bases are TGTGCCAGCAGCTTAGCCAGGGAAACCTACGAGCAGTACTTC. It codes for CASSLARETYEQYF.

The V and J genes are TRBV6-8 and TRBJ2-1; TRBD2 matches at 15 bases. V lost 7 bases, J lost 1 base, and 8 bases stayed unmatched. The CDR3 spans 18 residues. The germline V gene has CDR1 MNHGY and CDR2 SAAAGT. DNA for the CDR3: TGTGCCAGCATAGTTATCGGGACTAGCGGGAGGTCCTACAATGAGCAGTTCTTC. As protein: CASIVIGTSGRSYNEQFF.

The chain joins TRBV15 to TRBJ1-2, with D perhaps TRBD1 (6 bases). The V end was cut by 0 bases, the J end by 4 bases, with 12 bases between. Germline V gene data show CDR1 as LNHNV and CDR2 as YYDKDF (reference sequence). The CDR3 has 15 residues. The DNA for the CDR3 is TGTGCCACCAGCAGAGATGGGGGCAGTATCTATGGCTACACCTTC. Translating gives CATSRDGGSIYGYTF.

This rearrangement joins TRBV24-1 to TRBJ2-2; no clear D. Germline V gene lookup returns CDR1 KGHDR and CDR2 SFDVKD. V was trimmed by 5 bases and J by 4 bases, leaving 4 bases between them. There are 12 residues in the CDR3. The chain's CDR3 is CATSVSTGELFF. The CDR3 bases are TGTGCCACCAGTGTATCCACCGGGGAGCTGTTTTTT.

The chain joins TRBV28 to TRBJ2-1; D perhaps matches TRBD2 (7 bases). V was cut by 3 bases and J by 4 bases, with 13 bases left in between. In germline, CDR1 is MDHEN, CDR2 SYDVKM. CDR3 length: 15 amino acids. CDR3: CASSLMGGLYNEQFF. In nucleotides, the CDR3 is TGTGCCAGCAGTTTGATGGGGGGGCTTTACAATGAGCAGTTCTTC. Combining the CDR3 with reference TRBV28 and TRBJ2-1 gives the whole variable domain DVKVTQSSRYLVKRTGEKVFLECVQDMDHENMFWYRQDPGLGLRLIYFSYDVKMKEKGDIPEGYSVSREKKERFSLILESASTNQTSMYLCASSLMGGLYNEQFFGPGTRLTVL.

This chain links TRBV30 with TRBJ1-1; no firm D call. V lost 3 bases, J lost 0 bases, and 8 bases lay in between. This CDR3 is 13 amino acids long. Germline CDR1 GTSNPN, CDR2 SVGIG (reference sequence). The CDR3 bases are TGTGCCTGGAGCCTGGGCATGAACACTGAAGCTTTCTTT. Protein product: CAWSLGMNTEAFF.

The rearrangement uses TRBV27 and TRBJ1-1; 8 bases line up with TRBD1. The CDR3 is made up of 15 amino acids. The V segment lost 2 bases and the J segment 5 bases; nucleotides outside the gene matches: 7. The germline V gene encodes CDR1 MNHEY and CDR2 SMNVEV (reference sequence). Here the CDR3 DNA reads TGTGCCAGCAGTTTAAGGCAGGGGGCAGGAACTGAAGCTTTCTTT. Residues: CASSLRQGAGTEAFF.

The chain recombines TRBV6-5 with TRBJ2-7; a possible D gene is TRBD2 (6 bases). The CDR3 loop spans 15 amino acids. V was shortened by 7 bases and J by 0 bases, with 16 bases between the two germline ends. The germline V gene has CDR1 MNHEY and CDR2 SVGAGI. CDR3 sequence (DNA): TGTGCCAGCAAACCAGGGACTTCGAGCTCCTACGAGCAGTACTTC. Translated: CASKPGTSSSYEQYF.

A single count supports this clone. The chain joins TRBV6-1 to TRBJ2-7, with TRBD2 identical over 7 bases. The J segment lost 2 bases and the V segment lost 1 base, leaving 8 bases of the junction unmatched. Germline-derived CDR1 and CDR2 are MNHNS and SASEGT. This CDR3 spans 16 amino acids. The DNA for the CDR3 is TGTGCCAGCAGTGAAGGGTACGGGACTATTACCTACGAGCAGTACTTC. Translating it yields CASSEGYGTITYEQYF.

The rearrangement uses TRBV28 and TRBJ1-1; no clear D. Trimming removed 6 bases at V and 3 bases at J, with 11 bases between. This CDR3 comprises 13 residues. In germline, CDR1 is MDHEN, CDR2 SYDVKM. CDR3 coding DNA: TGTGCCAGCAGCTACGGGTTGGACACTGAAGCTTTCTTT. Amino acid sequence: CASSYGLDTEAFF.

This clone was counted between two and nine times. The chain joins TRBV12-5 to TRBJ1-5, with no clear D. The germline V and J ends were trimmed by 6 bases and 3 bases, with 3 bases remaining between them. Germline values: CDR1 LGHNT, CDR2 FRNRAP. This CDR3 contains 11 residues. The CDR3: CASGNNQPQHF. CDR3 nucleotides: TGTGCTAGTGGCAACAATCAGCCCCAGCATTTT.